Shown below are 15 T cell receptor beta chains from a single sample sequenced in a study of blood T cell repertoires in COVID-19. Assay used: immunoSEQ multiplex PCR; TCRdb lists only in-frame clones, some missing. This table has fewer than 200,000 clones, over 75% appearing once. The sample taken for sequencing was peripheral blood. All receptors come from a woman aged 70-85 years with acute or convalescent COVID-19.

V is TRBV5-1 and J is TRBJ2-4; 9 bases are shared with TRBD2. CDR1 is SGHRS and CDR2 is YFSETQ in the germline V gene. J was trimmed by 1 base and V by 4 bases; bases with no gene match: 9. There are 17 residues in the CDR3. Here the CDR3 reads CASSPGTSLFAKNIQYF. For the CDR3, the DNA is TGCGCCAGCAGCCCAGGGACTAGCCTTTTTGCCAAAAACATTCAGTACTTC.

This rearrangement joins TRBV2 to TRBJ1-6; D might be TRBD1 (6 bases). Germline assignment: CDR1 SNHLY and CDR2 FYNNEI. This CDR3 is 16 amino acids long. The V end lost 4 bases, the J end lost 5 bases, and 15 bases lay between the germline ends. This CDR3 reads CASSVQGRANNSPLHF. CDR3 coding DNA: TGTGCCAGCAGTGTACAGGGTAGGGCGAATAATTCACCCCTCCACTTT. Based on the CDR3 plus reference TRBV2 and TRBJ1-6, the full variable domain is EPEVTQTPSHQVTQMGQEVILRCVPISNHLYFYWYRQILGQKVEFLVSFYNNEISEKSEIFDDQFSVERPDGSNFTLKIRSTKLEDSAMYFCASSVQGRANNSPLHFGNGTRLTVT.

This clone has only one observation. V and J are TRBV10-3 and TRBJ2-1, with D maybe TRBD2 (5 bases). Germline V gives CDR1 ENHRY, CDR2 SYGVKD. Trimming shortened V by 5 bases and J by 0 bases, and 11 bases separated the two germline ends. The CDR3 loop spans 15 amino acids. DNA for the CDR3: TGTGCCATCAGTCATAGCGAGAGCTCCTACAATGAGCAGTTCTTC. Translation: CAISHSESSYNEQFF.

The V gene is TRBV6-1, the J gene TRBJ2-7, with TRBD2 identical over 8 bases. The V segment lost 1 base and the J segment 2 bases; nucleotides outside the gene matches: 4. This CDR3 spans 15 amino acids. Germline CDR1 and CDR2: MNHNS and SASEGT. CDR3 DNA sequence: TGTGCCAGCAGTGAAGACGGCGGGAGGACCTACGAGCAGTACTTC. It encodes CASSEDGGRTYEQYF.

This clone appeared once. The chain joins TRBV11-1 to TRBJ1-4; 7 nucleotides agree with TRBD1. In germline, CDR1 is SGHAT, CDR2 FQDESV (reference sequence). V lost 5 bases, J lost 8 bases, and 11 bases stayed unmatched. The CDR3 runs 15 residues. CDR3 nucleotide sequence: TGTGCCAGCAGCCCCGAACAGGGGTTTGGAGAAAAACTGTTTTTT. It specifies CASSPEQGFGEKLFF.

This chain connects TRBV7-9 to TRBJ1-1; 8 bases agree with TRBD1. Germline V gene sequence: CDR1 SEHNR, CDR2 FQNEAQ (reference sequence). The junction had 2 bases not matched to a gene; V was cut back by 3 bases and J by 5 bases. This CDR3 contains 13 residues. The chain's CDR3 is CASSFRQGTEAFF. The CDR3 bases are TGTGCCAGCAGCTTTCGACAGGGGACTGAAGCTTTCTTT. The whole variable domain, filled in from reference TRBV7-9 and TRBJ1-1, reads DTGVSQNPRHKITKRGQNVTFRCDPISEHNRLYWYRQTLGQGPEFLTYFQNEAQLEKSRLLSDRFSAERPKGSFSTLEIQRTEQGDSAMYLCASSFRQGTEAFFGQGTRLTVV.

The chain carries TRBV30 and TRBJ1-4; 7 nucleotides line up with TRBD1. The trim removed 5 bases at V and 6 bases at J, leaving 6 bases unmatched. The CDR3 contains 13 residues. Looked up from germline, CDR1 is GTSNPN and CDR2 is SVGIG (reference sequence). CDR3 sequence reads: CAWGSTGDEKLFF. The CDR3 DNA sequence: TGTGCCTGGGGGAGTACAGGGGATGAAAAACTGTTTTTT.

The gene calls are TRBV6-6 and TRBJ2-4, with D possibly TRBD2 on 6 matching bases. V was shortened by 4 bases and J by 14 bases, with 18 bases between the two germline ends. CDR3 size: 13 residues. Germline V lookup: CDR1 MNHNY, CDR2 SVGAGI (reference sequence). DNA for the CDR3: TGTGCCAGCAGTTCTCCGGGCAGGCCGGGGGAGTACTTC. Translated: CASSSPGRPGEYF.

The CDR3 bases are TGTGCCAGCAGCCGCAGGACAGGGAGAGAAGCTTTCTTT. Its translation is CASSRRTGREAFF. V gene TRBV28 combines with J gene TRBJ1-1; 8 nucleotides agree with TRBD1. The length of the CDR3 is 13 residues. The germline V gene encodes CDR1 MDHEN and CDR2 SYDVKM. With 6 bases clipped from V and 8 bases from J, the junction kept 8 bases outside the gene matches. Complete variable domain (other parts from reference TRBV28 and TRBJ1-1): DVKVTQSSRYLVKRTGEKVFLECVQDMDHENMFWYRQDPGLGLRLIYFSYDVKMKEKGDIPEGYSVSREKKERFSLILESASTNQTSMYLCASSRRTGREAFFGQGTRLTVV.

J is TRBJ2-1 and V is TRBV5-8; 13 bases map to TRBD2. The CDR3 spans 17 residues. Trimming took 5 bases from V and 0 from J; bases not matched to a gene: 5. The germline V gene has CDR1 SGHTS and CDR2 YDEGEE. The DNA of the CDR3 is TGTGCCAGCAGTATAGGACTAGCGGGAGCCTCCTACAATGAGCAGTTCTTC. Residues: CASSIGLAGASYNEQFF.

The chain couples TRBV7-2 to TRBJ1-3; D is possibly TRBD1 (6 bases). Germline V gives CDR1 SGHTA, CDR2 FQGNSA. The CDR3 length is 15 residues. Trimming pared 1 base from V and 4 bases from J, leaving 11 bases between. For the CDR3, the DNA is TGTGCCAGCAGCTTAGGAGGGGGTACAGGAAACACCATATATTTT. Its protein is CASSLGGGTGNTIYF.

V usage is TRBV7-3 and J usage is TRBJ2-1, with D perhaps matching TRBD2 (5 bases). The CDR3 is made up of 15 amino acids. Per germline, CDR1 SGHTA and CDR2 FQGTGA. V shed 3 bases and J shed 9 bases, with 18 bases lying between them. The CDR3 loop is CASSFSGPRAGEQFF. The CDR3 DNA sequence: TGTGCCAGCAGCTTTTCTGGTCCTCGGGCGGGTGAGCAGTTCTTC. Full variable domain (rest looked up from reference TRBV7-3 and TRBJ2-1): GAGVSQTPSNKVTEKGKYVELRCDPISGHTALYWYRQSLGQGPEFLIYFQGTGAADDSGLPNDRFFAVRPEGSVSTLKIQRTERGDSAVYLCASSFSGPRAGEQFFGPGTRLTVL.

The chain employs TRBV6-5 and TRBJ1-2, with D hard to call. Deletions cut 6 bases from V and 0 bases from J, with 11 bases between. Germline assignment: CDR1 MNHEY and CDR2 SVGAGI. The CDR3 consists of 14 residues. The CDR3 sequence: CASSPTRSNYGYTF. The CDR3 DNA sequence: TGTGCCAGCAGCCCGACAAGGTCTAACTATGGCTACACCTTC.

The rearrangement joins TRBV7-2 to TRBJ2-1; TRBD1 matches at 10 bases. Germline V gene lookup returns CDR1 SGHTA and CDR2 FQGNSA. The CDR3 has 16 amino acids. V was pared by 5 bases and J by 4 bases, with 8 bases of the junction left unmatched. CDR3 bases: TGTGCCAGCAGCGTGCCGACAGGGGGCGCGTACAATGAGCAGTTCTTC. Amino acid sequence: CASSVPTGGAYNEQFF.

As to this clone: Other DNA variants within this sample encode the same CDR3. V and J are TRBV19 and TRBJ1-5; TRBD1 agrees at 8 bases. This CDR3 is built from 14 residues. The trim removed 6 bases at V and 2 bases at J, leaving 3 bases unmatched. CDR1 is LNHDA and CDR2 is SQIVND in the germline V gene (reference sequence). CDR3 bases: TGTGCCAGTAGCGAGACAGGGGGCAATCAGCCCCAGCATTTT. This codes for CASSETGGNQPQHF.